This record concerns one T cell receptor (beta chain) sequence. The target antigen is unknown. This record belongs to a study of breast tumors, draining lymph nodes, adjacent tissues. TCRdb recomputed calls from the multiplex PCR reads with MiXCR, one row per CDR3 protein. The sample contains about 140,000 distinct CDR3 sequences, 30% to 35% of which appear only once. The CDR3 has 14 residues. Deletions cut 4 bases from V and 4 bases from J, with 13 bases between. Germline V gene sequence: CDR1 LGHNA, CDR2 YNFKEQ. The lymph nodes were axillary draining lymph nodes from breast cancer patients. Study conclusions and caveats: Tumors had less TCR diversity than lymph nodes, more than nontumor tissue. Findings are consistent with lymph node origin and intratumoral expansion of most tumor T cells.

Sequencing input: axillary lymph node tissue. The chain recombines TRBV4-2 with TRBJ1-1, with D possibly being TRBD1 (5 bases). The sequence came from a female donor with breast cancer. Some clones in this sample may be carry-over from other donors' samples. The CDR3 loop reads CASSLPGGVTEAFF. The CDR3 DNA reads as TGTGCCAGCAGCCTCCCGGGAGGGGTCACTGAAGCTTTCTTT.